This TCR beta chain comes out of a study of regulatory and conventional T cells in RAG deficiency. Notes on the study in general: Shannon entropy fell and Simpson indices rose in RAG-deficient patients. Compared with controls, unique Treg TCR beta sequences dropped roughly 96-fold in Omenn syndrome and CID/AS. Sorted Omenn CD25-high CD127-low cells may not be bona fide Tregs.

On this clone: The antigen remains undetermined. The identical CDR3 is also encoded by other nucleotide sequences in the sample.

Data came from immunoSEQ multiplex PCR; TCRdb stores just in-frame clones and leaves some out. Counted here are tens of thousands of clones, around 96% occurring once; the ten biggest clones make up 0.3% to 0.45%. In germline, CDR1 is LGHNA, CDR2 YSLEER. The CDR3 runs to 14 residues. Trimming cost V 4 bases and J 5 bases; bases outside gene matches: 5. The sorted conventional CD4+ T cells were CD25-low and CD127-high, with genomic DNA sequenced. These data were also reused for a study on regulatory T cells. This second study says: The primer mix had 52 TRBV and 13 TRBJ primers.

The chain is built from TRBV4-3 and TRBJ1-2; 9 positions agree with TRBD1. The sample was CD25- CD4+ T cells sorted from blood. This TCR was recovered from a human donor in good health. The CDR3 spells CASSREGQGYGYTF. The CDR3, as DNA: TGCGCCAGCAGCCGGGAGGGACAGGGATATGGCTACACCTTC.